This TCR beta chain came from a study of blood T cell repertoires in COVID-19 (dated by TCRdb to about 2020). Study-wide context: The collaborator samples originated in the United States, Italy and Spain and spanned the acute and convalescent phases of COVID-19. Where HLA class I and class II types were available, the types were taken from metadata supplied by the sample provider, not from assay-based typing. The repertoires were released in a freely available public database intended as a resource for research on the immune response to SARS-CoV-2. The material from the prospective study consisted of cDNA or gDNA derived from T cells, B-cell-depleted T cells, or PBMCs. The dataset comprised deeply sampled blood TCRbeta repertoires from subjects exposed to, actively infected with, or recovered from COVID-19. The samples were drawn from two sources: the first 160 participants of the ongoing ImmuneRACE study, and over 1,000 subjects contributed by 6 global collaborators. A de-identified subject ID, COVID-19 status, age in years and sex were almost always included in the sample metadata.

In this sample, this clone turned up once. It has no known antigen specificity. Base qualities are not at hand, and no much larger clone is one base apart. Trimming at the junction amounts to 1 base on V and 11 bases on J, and the germline ends lie 9 bases apart. The CDR1 and CDR2 encoded by the germline V gene (reference sequence) are LGHDT and YNNKEL. From the cysteine up to the phenylalanine, the CDR3 has a length of 12 residues. CDR3 DNA only is kept here, 36 bases in frame from base 1. TCRbeta CDR3 regions were amplified from genomic DNA by means of the immunoSEQ Assay, a bias-controlled multiplex PCR. Per the original workflow: The number of nucleated cells in each sample was estimated from the amplification of reference gene primers within the assay. Sequence reads were collapsed and filtered to measure the absolute abundance of every unique TCRbeta CDR3 rearrangement. Productive Simpson clonality was computed per sample as the square root of Simpson's diversity index over productive rearrangements. TCRdb re-hosts the immuneACCESS table, in-frame sequences only. Its copies lack some clones; in the studies checked, an unresolved V gene accounts for under half of them, and the cause for the rest is not known. That table supplies the V and J calls and clone size; D and trimming were determined from the DNA. In this sample the table shows roughly 200,000 clones, around four fifths of which occur a single time. The ten largest clones represent around 8.9% of the sample.

Collaborating institutions collected whole blood in K2EDTA tubes following their own protocols. Collaborator samples were shipped for TCRbeta analysis as frozen whole blood, isolated PBMCs, or DNA extracted from either sample type. Points the paper makes about the study in general: The quantity of clinical and demographic metadata differed by source and by participant and was supplied without curation.

Sample: peripheral blood. The chain was built from TRBV3-1 (or the pseudogene TRBV3-2) and TRBJ2-1; no D segment can be confidently identified. The TCR comes from a man in his forties or fifties with active or convalescent COVID-19. The CDR3 protein sequence reads: CASSQVSYKQFF. The bases are TGTGCCAGCAGCCAAGTTAGTTATAAGCAGTTCTTC.